These 22 T cell receptor beta chains came from one sample sequenced in a study of OX40 agonist ivuxolimab in advanced cancers. The data were produced by immunoSEQ multiplex PCR, yet TCRdb's version contains in-frame clones alone and is incomplete. Among roughly 17,000 clones listed, roughly 89% were seen once. The sequencing used CD4+ or CD8+ T cells sorted from blood, collected in a trial of the OX40 agonist ivuxolimab. The source is an adult with an advanced solid tumor such as melanoma, head and neck, liver or kidney cancer.

The chain joins TRBV6-6 to TRBJ2-3; TRBD1 agrees at 8 bases. CDR1 is MNHNY, CDR2 SVGAGI, per germline (reference sequence). V lost 6 bases to trimming and J lost 0 bases; unmatched junction nucleotides: 2. This CDR3 spans 14 amino acids. Here the CDR3 DNA reads TGTGCCAGCAGGACAGGGGCGAGCACAGATACGCAGTATTTT. This encodes CASRTGASTDTQYF.

The genes are TRBV11-2 and TRBJ1-2; D perhaps matches TRBD1 (5 bases). V dropped 3 bases and J dropped 4 bases, with 12 bases sitting between them. This CDR3 has 14 residues. Germline CDR1 reads SGHAT; CDR2 reads FQNNGV. CDR3 in DNA: TGTGCCAGCAGCTTGGGGGGGATCCTCTATGGCTACACCTTC. Its translation: CASSLGGILYGYTF.

This clone was observed once. The chain couples TRBV7-9 to TRBJ1-3; D is unresolved. The CDR3 has 13 residues. Germline V CDR1 and CDR2: SEHNR, FQNEAQ (reference sequence). V lost 6 bases to trimming and J lost 8 bases, with 14 bases between them. CDR3 nucleotide sequence: TGTGCCAGCAGTCCCACCCGGCCGGACACCATATATTTT. This codes for CASSPTRPDTIYF.

This chain connects TRBV7-2 to TRBJ1-1; TRBD1 agrees at 9 bases. Germline V lookup: CDR1 SGHTA, CDR2 FQGNSA. The CDR3 runs to 14 residues. Trimming took 5 bases from V and 3 from J; bases not matched to a gene: 4. The CDR3 here is CASSPGQGYTEAFF. As DNA, the CDR3 is TGTGCCAGCAGCCCGGGACAGGGTTACACTGAAGCTTTCTTT.

A single count supports this clone. V gene TRBV29-1 combines with J gene TRBJ1-1; 9 bases map to TRBD1. This CDR3 contains 13 residues. J gave up 3 bases and V 6 bases, and 5 bases lay outside the gene matches. Per the germline V gene, CDR1 is SQVTM and CDR2 is ANQGSEA. The CDR3 nucleotides read TGCAGCGTGGGGACAGGGATGTACACTGAAGCTTTCTTT. This translates into CSVGTGMYTEAFF. Supplemented by reference TRBV29-1 and TRBJ1-1, the full variable domain reads SAVISQKPSRDICQRGTSLTIQCQVDSQVTMMFWYRQQPGQSLTLIATANQGSEATYESGFVIDKFPISRPNLTFSTLTVSNMSPEDSSIYLCSVGTGMYTEAFFGQGTRLTVV.

The J gene is TRBJ1-1, the V gene TRBV2; D gene ambiguous. CDR3 length equals 14 residues. Trimming left V 3 bases short and J 5 bases short, with 13 bases between. Germline V gives CDR1 SNHLY, CDR2 FYNNEI. CDR3 sequence reads: CASSDSPGRTEAFF. Here the CDR3 DNA reads TGTGCCAGCAGTGACAGCCCCGGAAGGACTGAAGCTTTCTTT.

Judged by abundance, this clone is medium-sized (0.01 to 0.1%). The genes are TRBV28 and TRBJ1-4; TRBD1 matches 7 bases. CDR3 length: 16 amino acids. V lost 7 bases and J lost 3; bases outside the gene matches: 11. The germline V gene encodes CDR1 MDHEN and CDR2 SYDVKM. The CDR3 reads CASTLITGTANEKLFF. The DNA for the CDR3 is TGTGCCAGCACCCTGATTACCGGGACAGCTAATGAAAAACTGTTTTTT. Full variable domain (rest looked up from reference TRBV28 and TRBJ1-4): DVKVTQSSRYLVKRTGEKVFLECVQDMDHENMFWYRQDPGLGLRLIYFSYDVKMKEKGDIPEGYSVSREKKERFSLILESASTNQTSMYLCASTLITGTANEKLFFGSGTQLSVL.

This clone counts as medium-sized. The CDR3 DNA follows: TGCGCCAGCAGCTTGTTAGGGGCGGACGGCGAGCAGTACTTC. This sequence encodes CASSLLGADGEQYF. This chain connects TRBV5-1 to TRBJ2-7; TRBD1 is a possible D gene (5 bases). Germline CDR1 SGHRS, CDR2 YFSETQ. The CDR3 covers 14 residues. V was shortened by 1 base and J by 6 bases, with 14 bases between the two germline ends.

This chain joins TRBV5-6 and TRBJ2-7; D is possibly TRBD2 (6 bases). Trimming cost V 4 bases and J 5 bases, with 16 bases left between them. From germline, CDR1 is SGHDT and CDR2 YYEEEE. This CDR3 has 14 residues. The CDR3 loop is CASSLPGLAHEQYF. The CDR3 DNA is TGTGCCAGCAGCCTACCGGGACTGGCCCACGAGCAGTACTTC.

This clone has only a few counts. The V gene is TRBV7-9, the J gene TRBJ2-5; 7 positions match TRBD1. CDR1 is SEHNR, CDR2 FQNEAQ, per germline (reference sequence). Losses at the gene ends were 1 base for V and 1 base for J; bases not matched to a gene: 3. The CDR3 totals 15 residues. The CDR3: CASSLVGDSQETQYF. The CDR3 bases are TGTGCCAGCAGCTTAGTAGGGGACAGCCAAGAGACCCAGTACTTC.

J is TRBJ2-7 and V is TRBV6-1; 10 nucleotides agree with TRBD1. V lost 8 bases and J lost 4; bases outside the gene matches: 8. Per germline, CDR1 MNHNS and CDR2 SASEGT. The length of the CDR3 is 14 residues. The CDR3 sequence: CASSPGTGEYEQYF. DNA of the CDR3: TGTGCCAGCTCCCCAGGGACAGGGGAATACGAGCAGTACTTC.

This clone occurred once. V usage is TRBV4-1 and J usage is TRBJ1-1; D unclear. The germline V gene encodes CDR1 MGHRA and CDR2 YSYEKL. CDR3 length equals 15 residues. V was cut by 1 base and J by 4 bases, with 13 bases left in between. DNA for the CDR3: TGCGCCAGCAGCCAAGGGAGGCCCCGGGGCACTGAAGCTTTCTTT. Translated: CASSQGRPRGTEAFF.

In DNA form, the CDR3 reads TGTGCCAGCAGCCAAACGGGGGGGGCCTCCTACGAGCAGTACTTC. Translated, it gives CASSQTGGASYEQYF. V is TRBV7-9 and J is TRBJ2-7, with 8 positions matching TRBD2. Germline CDR1 is SEHNR and CDR2 is FQNEAQ (reference sequence). The CDR3 runs 15 residues. V was pared by 5 bases and J by 0 bases, with 6 bases of the junction left unmatched.

This chain links TRBV14 with TRBJ1-2; D might be TRBD1 (5 bases). The germline V and J ends were trimmed by 4 bases and 4 bases, with 10 bases remaining between them. Germline-derived CDR1 and CDR2 are SGHDN and FVKESK. This CDR3 has 13 amino acids. For the CDR3, the DNA is TGTGCCAGCAGCCTATCTGACAGCTATGGCTACACCTTC. Translated, it gives CASSLSDSYGYTF.

The chain is built from TRBV7-9 and TRBJ2-7; D is undetermined. V dropped 4 bases and J dropped 6 bases, with 13 bases sitting between them. The CDR3 is 13 amino acids. Germline-derived CDR1 and CDR2 are SEHNR and FQNEAQ (reference sequence). CDR3 sequence reads: CASSSPLRSEQYF. The CDR3 DNA is TGTGCCAGCAGCTCGCCTTTGCGTTCCGAGCAGTACTTC.

CDR3 in amino acids: CASSRSGTSGSGKAPHIQYF. Written as DNA, the CDR3 is TGTGCCAGCAGTCGATCCGGGACTAGCGGTAGCGGGAAGGCTCCGCACATTCAGTACTTC. The chain couples TRBV13 to TRBJ2-4; 11 positions agree with TRBD2. After removal of 6 bases from V and 8 bases from J, the junction contained 24 bases not matched to a gene. CDR3 length equals 20 residues. The germline gives CDR1 PRHDT, CDR2 FYEKMQ (reference sequence).

V usage is TRBV11-2 and J usage is TRBJ1-2, with D unclear. With 5 bases removed from V and 2 bases from J, the gap between germline ends came to 3 bases. Germline V gives CDR1 SGHAT, CDR2 FQNNGV. CDR3 length equals 11 residues. The CDR3: CASSANYGYTF. The CDR3 DNA is TGTGCCAGCAGCGCAAACTATGGCTACACCTTC.

The chain combines TRBV7-9 with TRBJ2-2; D tentatively fits TRBD1 or TRBD2 (5 bases each). This CDR3 is built from 15 residues. Trimming stripped 4 bases from V and 0 bases from J, with 9 bases between. The germline CDR1 and CDR2 sequences are SEHNR and FQNEAQ (reference sequence). CDR3 amino acids: CASSSRDANTGELFF. The DNA for the CDR3 is TGTGCCAGCAGCTCCAGGGACGCGAACACCGGGGAGCTGTTTTTT. Together with reference TRBV7-9 and TRBJ2-2, the CDR3 gives the full variable domain: DTGVSQNPRHKITKRGQNVTFRCDPISEHNRLYWYRQTLGQGPEFLTYFQNEAQLEKSRLLSDRFSAERPKGSFSTLEIQRTEQGDSAMYLCASSSRDANTGELFFGEGSRLTVL.

The CDR3, as DNA: TGCGCCAGCAGCTTTACTAACGCTGAAGCTTTCTTT. Translated, it gives CASSFTNAEAFF. The rearrangement uses TRBV5-1 and TRBJ1-1; D is uncertain. This CDR3 contains 12 residues. The V end was cut by 2 bases, the J end by 6 bases, with 8 bases between. Per germline, CDR1 SGHRS and CDR2 YFSETQ.

The V call is TRBV4-1, the J call TRBJ2-7, with D perhaps TRBD1 (5 bases). Between the trimmed V and J ends, which lost 4 bases and 0 bases, there was a span of 16 bases. The germline V gene has CDR1 MGHRA and CDR2 YSYEKL. CDR3 length equals 16 residues. This chain's CDR3 is CASSLGDPGSSYEQYF. In nucleotides, the CDR3 is TGCGCCAGCAGCCTAGGTGATCCAGGGTCCTCCTACGAGCAGTACTTC.

The chain couples TRBV25-1 to TRBJ2-7, with unresolved D. Germline CDR1 MGHDK, CDR2 SYGVNS. The CDR3 extends over 14 amino acids. V was cut by 1 base and J by 3 bases, with 10 bases left in between. The CDR3 region has the DNA TGTGCCAGCAGTGAATTAACCGAAAACTACGAGCAGTACTTC. This encodes CASSELTENYEQYF.

The chain joins TRBV27 to TRBJ1-4, with D tentatively TRBD1 (6 bases). The V gene lost 6 bases and the J gene lost 4 bases, with 18 bases spanning the gap. The CDR3 contains 16 residues. CDR1 and CDR2 from the germline V gene are MNHEY and SMNVEV (reference sequence). Here the CDR3 reads CASSLYRGAYNEKLFF. Here the CDR3 DNA reads TGTGCCAGCAGCCTTTACCGGGGGGCCTATAATGAAAAACTGTTTTTT.